This TCR beta chain was recovered during a study of cytomegalovirus exposure and HLA in healthy donors. Findings and caveats of the study: The presence/absence work took it that sequencing depth was about the same across donors. Earlier analysis looked at TCR beta V segments, and most were productive about 90% or about 30% of the time. A later analysis showed TCR association rates differing by HLA locus, peaking at DRB1 and lowest at HLA-C. With later analysis, a missense DCLRE1C variant became linked to TCR beta V- and J-gene trimming.

This CDR3 has 14 residues. V gave up 5 bases and J gave up 5 bases; unmatched junction bases: 3. Germline values: CDR1 MNHEY, CDR2 SMNVEV (reference sequence). A note on this clone: Antigen specificity is unknown.

This PCR relied on a set of 60 Vbeta primers and 13 Jbeta primers. The method was immunoSEQ multiplex PCR; TCRdb's version includes in-frame clones alone and lacks a portion of them. Of some 100,000 clones in the sample, 75% were seen once. The rearrangement uses TRBV27 and TRBJ1-5; 10 bases fit TRBD1. The receptor comes from a woman between 18 and 29 years old in good health and CMV-seropositive. The sample taken for sequencing was PBMCs. Written as DNA, the CDR3 is TGTGCCAGCAGTCCTGGGACAGGGGATCAGCCCCAGCATTTT. Its translation: CASSPGTGDQPQHF.